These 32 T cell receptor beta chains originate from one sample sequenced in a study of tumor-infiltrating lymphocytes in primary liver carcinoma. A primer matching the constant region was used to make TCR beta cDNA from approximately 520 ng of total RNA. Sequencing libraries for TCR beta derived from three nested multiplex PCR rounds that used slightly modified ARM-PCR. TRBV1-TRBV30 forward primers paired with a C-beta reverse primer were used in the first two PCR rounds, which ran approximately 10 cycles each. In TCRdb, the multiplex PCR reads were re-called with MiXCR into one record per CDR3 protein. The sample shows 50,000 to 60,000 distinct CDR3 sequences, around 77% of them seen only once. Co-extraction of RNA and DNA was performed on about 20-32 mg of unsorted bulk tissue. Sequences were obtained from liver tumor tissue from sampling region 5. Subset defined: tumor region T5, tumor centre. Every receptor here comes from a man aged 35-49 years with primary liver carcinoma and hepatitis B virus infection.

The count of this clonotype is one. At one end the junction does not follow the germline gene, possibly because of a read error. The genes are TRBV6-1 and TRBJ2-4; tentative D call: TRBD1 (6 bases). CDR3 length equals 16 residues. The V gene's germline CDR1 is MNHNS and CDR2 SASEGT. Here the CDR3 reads CASSATGKFGKNIQYF. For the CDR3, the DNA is TGTGCCAGCAGTGCCACAGGGAAGTTCGGCAAAAACATTCAGTATTTC.

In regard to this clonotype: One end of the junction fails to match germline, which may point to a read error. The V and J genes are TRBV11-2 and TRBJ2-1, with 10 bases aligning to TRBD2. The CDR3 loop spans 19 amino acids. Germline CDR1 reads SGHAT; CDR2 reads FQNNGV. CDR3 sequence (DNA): TGTGTCAGCAGCCCTCGACGGACTAGCGGCTCTAGCTCCTACAATGAGCAATTCTTC. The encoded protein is CVSSPRRTSGSSSYNEQFF.

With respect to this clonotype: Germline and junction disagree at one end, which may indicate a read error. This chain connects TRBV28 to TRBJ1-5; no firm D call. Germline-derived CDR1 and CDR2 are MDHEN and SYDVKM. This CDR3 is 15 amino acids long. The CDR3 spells CASSPPPYSNEPQHF. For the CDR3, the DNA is TGTGCCAGTAGCCCACCTCCTTATAGCAATGAGCCCCAGCATTTT.

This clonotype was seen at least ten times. The CDR3 nucleotides are TGTGCCAGCAGCTTAGCCACAGGGGCAGATACGCAGTATTTT. It yields the protein CASSLATGADTQYF. V is TRBV7-6 and J is TRBJ2-3; 7 positions agree with TRBD1. V dropped 0 bases and J dropped 4; count of bases not matched to a gene: 1. The germline CDR1 and CDR2 sequences are SGHVS and FNYEAQ. CDR3 size: 14 residues.

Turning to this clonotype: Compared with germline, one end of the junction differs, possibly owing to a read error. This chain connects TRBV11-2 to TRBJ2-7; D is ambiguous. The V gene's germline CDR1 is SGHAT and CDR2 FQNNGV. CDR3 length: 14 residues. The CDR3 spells CAGSSNRNSYEQYF. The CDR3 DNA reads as TGTGCCGGCAGCTCTAACAGAAACTCCTACGAGCAGTACTTT.

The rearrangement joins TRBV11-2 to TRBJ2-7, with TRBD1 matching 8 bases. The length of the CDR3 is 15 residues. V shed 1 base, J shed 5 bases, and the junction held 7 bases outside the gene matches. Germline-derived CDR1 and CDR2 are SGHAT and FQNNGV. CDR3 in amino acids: CASSLGLTGENEQYF. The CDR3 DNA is TGTGCCAGCAGCTTAGGACTGACAGGGGAAAACGAGCAGTACTTC.

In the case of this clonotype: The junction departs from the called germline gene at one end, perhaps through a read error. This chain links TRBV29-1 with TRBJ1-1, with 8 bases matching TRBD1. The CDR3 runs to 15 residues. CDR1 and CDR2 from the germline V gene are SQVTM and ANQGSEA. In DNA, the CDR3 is TGCAGCGCTGCCCTGGGGGACAGGAGAAACATTGAAGCTTTATTT. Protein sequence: CSAALGDRRNIEALF.

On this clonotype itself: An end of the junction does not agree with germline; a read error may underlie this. The CDR3 sequence: CAICESHGYTF. CDR3 nucleotides: TGTGCCATCTGTGAGTCGCATGGCTACACCTTC. The chain recombines TRBV10-3 with TRBJ1-2; D not resolved. There are 11 residues in the CDR3. Per the germline V gene, CDR1 is ENHRY and CDR2 is SYGVKD.

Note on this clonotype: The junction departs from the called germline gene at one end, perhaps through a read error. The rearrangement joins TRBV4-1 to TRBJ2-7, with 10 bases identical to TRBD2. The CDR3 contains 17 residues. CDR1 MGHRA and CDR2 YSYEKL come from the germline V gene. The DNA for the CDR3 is TGCACCAGCAGCCAAGAAAGGACTAGCGGAAGTATCTACGAGCAGTACTTC. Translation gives CTSSQERTSGSIYEQYF.

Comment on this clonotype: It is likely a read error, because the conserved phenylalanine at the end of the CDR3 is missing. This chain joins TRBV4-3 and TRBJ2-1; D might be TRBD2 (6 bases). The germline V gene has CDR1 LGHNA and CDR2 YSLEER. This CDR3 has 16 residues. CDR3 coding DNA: TGCGCCAGCAACCAAGATAGGAGCGGGTTTCAGAATGAGCAGTTCTTA. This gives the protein CASNQDRSGFQNEQFL.

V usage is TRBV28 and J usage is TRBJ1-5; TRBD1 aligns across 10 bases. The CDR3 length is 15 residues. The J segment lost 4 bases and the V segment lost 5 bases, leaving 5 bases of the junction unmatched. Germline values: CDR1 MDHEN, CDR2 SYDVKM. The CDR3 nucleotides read TGTGCCAGCAGTCCCCCGGGACAGGGGAATCAGCCCCAGCATTTT. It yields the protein CASSPPGQGNQPQHF.

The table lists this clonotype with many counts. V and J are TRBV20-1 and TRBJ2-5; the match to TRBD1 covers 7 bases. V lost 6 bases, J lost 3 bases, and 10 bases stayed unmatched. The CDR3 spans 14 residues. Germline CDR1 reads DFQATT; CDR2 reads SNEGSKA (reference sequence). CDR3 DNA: TGCAGTGCACTACAGGGGAATCTGGAAGAGACCCAGTACTTC. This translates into CSALQGNLEETQYF.

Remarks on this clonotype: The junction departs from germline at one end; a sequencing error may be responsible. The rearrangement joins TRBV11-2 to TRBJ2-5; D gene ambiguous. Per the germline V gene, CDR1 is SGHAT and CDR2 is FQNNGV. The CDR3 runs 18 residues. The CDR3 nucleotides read TGTGCCAACAGCCCTAACTCAATCAAGGGTACTGGGCGGGAGACCCAGTACTTC. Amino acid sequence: CANSPNSIKGTGRETQYF.

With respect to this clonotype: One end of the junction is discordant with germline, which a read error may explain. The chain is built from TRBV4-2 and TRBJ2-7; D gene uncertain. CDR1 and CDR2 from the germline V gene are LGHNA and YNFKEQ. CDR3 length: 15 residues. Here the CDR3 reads CSSRQAWRGSCEQYF. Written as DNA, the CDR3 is TGTTCCAGCAGGCAAGCATGGCGCGGATCCTGCGAGCAGTACTTC.

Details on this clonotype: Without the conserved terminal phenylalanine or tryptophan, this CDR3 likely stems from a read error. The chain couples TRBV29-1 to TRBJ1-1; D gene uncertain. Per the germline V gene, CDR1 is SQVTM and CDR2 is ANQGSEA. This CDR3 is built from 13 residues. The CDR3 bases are TGTAGCGCTCAGAGCCAGAAGAACTCCGAAGCTTTCTCT. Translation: CSAQSQKNSEAFS.

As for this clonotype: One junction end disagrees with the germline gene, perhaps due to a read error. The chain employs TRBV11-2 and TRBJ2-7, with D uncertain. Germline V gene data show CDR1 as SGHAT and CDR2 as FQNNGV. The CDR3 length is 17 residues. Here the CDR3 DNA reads TGTGCGAGCAGCTCCCTTGTGGTTCCCTCCACCCCTTACGAGCAGTACTTC. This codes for CASSSLVVPSTPYEQYF. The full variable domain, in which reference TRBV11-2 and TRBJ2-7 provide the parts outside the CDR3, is EAGVAQSPRYKIIEKRQSVAFWCNPISGHATLYWYQQILGQGPKLLIQFQNNGVVDDSQLPKDRFSAERLKGVDSTLKIQPAKLEDSAVYLCASSSLVVPSTPYEQYFGPGTRLTVT.

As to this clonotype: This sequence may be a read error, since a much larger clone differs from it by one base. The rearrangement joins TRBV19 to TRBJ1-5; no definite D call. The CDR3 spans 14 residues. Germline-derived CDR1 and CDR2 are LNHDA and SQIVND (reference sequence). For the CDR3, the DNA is TGTGCCAGTAGTCCCCCGGGATTCAATCAGCCCCGGCATTTT. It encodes CASSPPGFNQPRHF.

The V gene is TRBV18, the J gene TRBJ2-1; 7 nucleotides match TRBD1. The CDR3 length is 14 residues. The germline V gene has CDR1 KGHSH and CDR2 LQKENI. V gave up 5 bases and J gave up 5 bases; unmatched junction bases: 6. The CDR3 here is CASSATGWDNEQFF. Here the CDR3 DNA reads TGTGCCAGCTCAGCGACAGGGTGGGACAATGAGCAGTTCTTC. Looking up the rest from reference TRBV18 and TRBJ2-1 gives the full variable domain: NAGVMQNPRHLVRRRGQEARLRCSPMKGHSHVYWYRQLPEEGLKFMVYLQKENIIDESGMPKERFSAEFPKEGPSILRIQQVVRGDSAAYFCASSATGWDNEQFFGPGTRLTVL.

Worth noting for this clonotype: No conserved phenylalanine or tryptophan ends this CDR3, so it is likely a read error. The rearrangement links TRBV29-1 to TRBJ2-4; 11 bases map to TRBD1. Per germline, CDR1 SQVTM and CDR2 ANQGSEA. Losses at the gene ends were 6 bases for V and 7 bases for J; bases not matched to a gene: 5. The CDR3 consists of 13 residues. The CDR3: CSVWTGGRNIQYL. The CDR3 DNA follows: TGCAGCGTATGGACAGGGGGCCGGAACATTCAGTACCTC.

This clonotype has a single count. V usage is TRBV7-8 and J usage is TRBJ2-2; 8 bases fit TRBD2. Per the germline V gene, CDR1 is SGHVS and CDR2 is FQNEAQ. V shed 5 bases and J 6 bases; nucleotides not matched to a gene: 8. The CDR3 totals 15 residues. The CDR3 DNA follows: TGTGCCAGCAGCCATACGGGGGGGGGTCCCGGGGAGCTGTTTTTT. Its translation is CASSHTGGGPGELFF.

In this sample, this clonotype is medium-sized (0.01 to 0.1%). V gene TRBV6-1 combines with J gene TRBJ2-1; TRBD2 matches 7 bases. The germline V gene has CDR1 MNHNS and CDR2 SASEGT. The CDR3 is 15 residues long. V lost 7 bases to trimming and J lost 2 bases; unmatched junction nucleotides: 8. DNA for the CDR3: TGTGCCAGCACCCTAGGCGGGGGAGCCTACAATGAGCAGTTCTTC. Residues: CASTLGGGAYNEQFF.

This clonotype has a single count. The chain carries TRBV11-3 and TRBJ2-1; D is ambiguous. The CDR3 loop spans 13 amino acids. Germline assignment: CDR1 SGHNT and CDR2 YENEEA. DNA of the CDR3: TGTGTCAATAGCTTAGATGAGAACAATGAGCAGTTCTTC. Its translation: CVNSLDENNEQFF. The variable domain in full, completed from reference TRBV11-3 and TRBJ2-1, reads EAGVVQSPRYKIIEKKQPVAFWCNPISGHNTLYWYLQNLGQGPELLIRYENEEAVDDSQLPKDRFSAERLKGVDSTLKIQPAELGDSAVYLCVNSLDENNEQFFGPGTRLTVL.

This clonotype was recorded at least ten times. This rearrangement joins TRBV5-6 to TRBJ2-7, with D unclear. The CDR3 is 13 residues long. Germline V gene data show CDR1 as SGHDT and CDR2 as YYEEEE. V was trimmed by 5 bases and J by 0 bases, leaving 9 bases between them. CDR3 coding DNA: TGTGCCAGCAGTCCGTTCCCCTCCTACGAGCAGTACTTC. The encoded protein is CASSPFPSYEQYF.

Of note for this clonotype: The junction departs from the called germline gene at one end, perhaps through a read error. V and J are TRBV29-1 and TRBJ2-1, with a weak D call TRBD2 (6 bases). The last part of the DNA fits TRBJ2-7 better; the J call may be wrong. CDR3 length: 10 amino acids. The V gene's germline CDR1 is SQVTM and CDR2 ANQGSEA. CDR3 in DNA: TGTGGCGTTCTCCGGGAGGAGCAGTACTTC. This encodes CGVLREEQYF.

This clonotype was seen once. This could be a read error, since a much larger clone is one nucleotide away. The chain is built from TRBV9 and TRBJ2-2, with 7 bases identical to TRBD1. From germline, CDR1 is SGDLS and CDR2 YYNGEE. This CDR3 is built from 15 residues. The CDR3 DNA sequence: TGTGCCAGCAGCGCGACAGGGCTGAACACCGTGGAGCTGTTTTTT. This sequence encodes CASSATGLNTVELFF.

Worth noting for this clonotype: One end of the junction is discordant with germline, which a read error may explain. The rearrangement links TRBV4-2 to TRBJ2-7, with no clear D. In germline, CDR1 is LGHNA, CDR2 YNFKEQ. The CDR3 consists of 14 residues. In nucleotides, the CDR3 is TGTGCCAGCAGCCAAGAGTCGCATGGCGGCGAGCAATACTTC. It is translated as CASSQESHGGEQYF.

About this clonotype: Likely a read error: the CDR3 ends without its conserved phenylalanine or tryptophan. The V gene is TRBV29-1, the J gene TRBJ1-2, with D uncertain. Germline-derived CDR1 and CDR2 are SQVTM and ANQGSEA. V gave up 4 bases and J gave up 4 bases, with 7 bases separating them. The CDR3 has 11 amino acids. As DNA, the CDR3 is TGCAGCGTTGTATGGCCCTATGGCTACACCTTG. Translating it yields CSVVWPYGYTL.

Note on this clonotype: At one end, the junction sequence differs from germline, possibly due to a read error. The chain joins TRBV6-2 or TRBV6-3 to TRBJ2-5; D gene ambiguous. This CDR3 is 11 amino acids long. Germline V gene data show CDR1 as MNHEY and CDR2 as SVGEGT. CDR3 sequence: CASTYKETQYF. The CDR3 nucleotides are TGTGCCAGTACTTATAAAGAGACCCAGTACTTT.

CDR3 sequence: CASTDSTDTWYF. CDR3 nucleotide sequence: TGTGCCAGCACCGACAGCACAGATACGTGGTATTTT. The rearrangement links TRBV6-6 to TRBJ2-3, with D possibly TRBD1 on 5 matching bases. V lost 7 bases, J lost 14 bases, and 19 bases lay in between. Germline V gene lookup returns CDR1 MNHNY and CDR2 SVGAGI (reference sequence). There are 12 residues in the CDR3.

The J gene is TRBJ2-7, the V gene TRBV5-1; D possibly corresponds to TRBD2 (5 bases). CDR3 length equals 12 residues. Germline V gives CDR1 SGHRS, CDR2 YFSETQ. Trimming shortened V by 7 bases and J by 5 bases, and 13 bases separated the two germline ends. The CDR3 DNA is TGCGCCAGCGGACTTACCGACGACGAGCAGTACTTC. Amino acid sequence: CASGLTDDEQYF.

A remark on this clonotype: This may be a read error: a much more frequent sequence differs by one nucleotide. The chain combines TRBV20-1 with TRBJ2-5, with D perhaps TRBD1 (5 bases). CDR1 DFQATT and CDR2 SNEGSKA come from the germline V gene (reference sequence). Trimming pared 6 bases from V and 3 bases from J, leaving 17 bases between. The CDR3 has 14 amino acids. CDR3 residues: CSALQVNLEETQYF. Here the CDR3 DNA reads TGCAGTGCACTACAGGTGAATCTGGAAGAGACCCAGTACTTC.

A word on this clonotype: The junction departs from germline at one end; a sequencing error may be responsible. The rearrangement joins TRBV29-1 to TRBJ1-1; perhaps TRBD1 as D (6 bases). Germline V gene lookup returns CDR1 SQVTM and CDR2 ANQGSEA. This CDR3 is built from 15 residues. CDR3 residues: CSVGGGWDMNSEAFF. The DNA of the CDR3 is TGCAGTGTTGGAGGGGGGTGGGATATGAACTCTGAAGCTTTCTTT.